This T cell receptor beta chain was captured in a study of shared clonotypes between healthy human individuals. V was clipped by 1 base and J by 6 bases, with 13 bases between them. CDR1 SGHTA and CDR2 FQGNSA come from the germline V gene. The length of the CDR3 is 15 residues. Clones were sequenced by immunoSEQ multiplex PCR, and TCRdb holds only the in-frame ones, with some missing. The table has under 850,000 clones, over 55% seen once. The chain carries TRBV7-2 and TRBJ1-5, with D perhaps matching TRBD1 (6 bases). The sample was memory CD4+ T cells sorted from blood. Documented subset: CD45RA-negative fraction. The receptor comes from a woman aged 25-40 years in good health. The chain's CDR3 is CASSLGVDSPQPQHF. The CDR3 nucleotides read TGTGCCAGCAGCTTAGGTGTGGACAGCCCTCAGCCCCAGCATTTT.